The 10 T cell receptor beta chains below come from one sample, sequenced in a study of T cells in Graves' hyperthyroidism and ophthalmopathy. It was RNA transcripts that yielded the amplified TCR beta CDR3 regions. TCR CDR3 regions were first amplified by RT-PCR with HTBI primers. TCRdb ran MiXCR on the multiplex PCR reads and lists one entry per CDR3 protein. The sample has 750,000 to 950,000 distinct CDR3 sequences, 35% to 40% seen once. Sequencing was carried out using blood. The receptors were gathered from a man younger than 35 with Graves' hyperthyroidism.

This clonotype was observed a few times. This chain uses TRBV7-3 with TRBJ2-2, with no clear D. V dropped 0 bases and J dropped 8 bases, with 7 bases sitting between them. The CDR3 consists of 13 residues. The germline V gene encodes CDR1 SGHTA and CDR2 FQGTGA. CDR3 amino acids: CASSLTRSGELFF. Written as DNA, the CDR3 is TGTGCCAGCAGCTTAACCCGATCGGGGGAGCTGTTTTTT.

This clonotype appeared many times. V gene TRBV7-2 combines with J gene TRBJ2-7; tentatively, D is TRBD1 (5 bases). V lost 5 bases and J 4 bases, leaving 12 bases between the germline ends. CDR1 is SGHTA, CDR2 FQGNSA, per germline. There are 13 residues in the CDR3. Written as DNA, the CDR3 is TGTGCCAGCAGCAACGGAAGGGGATACGAGCAGTACTTC. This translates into CASSNGRGYEQYF.

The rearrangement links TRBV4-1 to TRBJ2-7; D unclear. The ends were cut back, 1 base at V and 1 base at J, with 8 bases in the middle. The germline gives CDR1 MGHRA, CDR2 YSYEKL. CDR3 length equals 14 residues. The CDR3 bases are TGCGCCAGCAGCCAAGTCAGCAATTCCTACGAGCAGTACTTC. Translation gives CASSQVSNSYEQYF.

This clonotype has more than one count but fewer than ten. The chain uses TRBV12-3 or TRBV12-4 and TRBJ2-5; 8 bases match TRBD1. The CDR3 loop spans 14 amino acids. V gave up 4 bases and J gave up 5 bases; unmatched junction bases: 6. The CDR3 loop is CASSSGQGWETQYF. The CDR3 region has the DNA TGTGCCAGCAGTTCTGGACAGGGTTGGGAGACCCAGTACTTC.

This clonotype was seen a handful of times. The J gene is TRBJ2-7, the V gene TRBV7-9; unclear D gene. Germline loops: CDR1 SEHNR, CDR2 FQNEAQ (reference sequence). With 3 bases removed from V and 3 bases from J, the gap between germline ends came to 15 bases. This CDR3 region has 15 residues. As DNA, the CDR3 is TGTGCCAGCAGCTTTAGGCTGGCCCTGGGCTACGAGCAGTACTTC. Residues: CASSFRLALGYEQYF.

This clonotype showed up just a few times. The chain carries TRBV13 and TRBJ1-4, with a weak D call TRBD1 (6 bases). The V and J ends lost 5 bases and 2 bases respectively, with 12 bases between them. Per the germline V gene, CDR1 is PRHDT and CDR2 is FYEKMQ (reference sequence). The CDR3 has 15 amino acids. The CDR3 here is CASSAWTATNEKLFF. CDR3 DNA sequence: TGTGCCAGCAGCGCCTGGACAGCGACTAATGAAAAACTGTTTTTT.

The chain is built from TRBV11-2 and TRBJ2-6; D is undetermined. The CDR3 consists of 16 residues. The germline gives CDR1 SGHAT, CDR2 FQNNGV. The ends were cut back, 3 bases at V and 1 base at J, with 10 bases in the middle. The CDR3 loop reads CASSLKDWSGANVLTF. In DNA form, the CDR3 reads TGTGCCAGCAGCTTGAAGGATTGGTCTGGGGCCAACGTCCTGACTTTC.

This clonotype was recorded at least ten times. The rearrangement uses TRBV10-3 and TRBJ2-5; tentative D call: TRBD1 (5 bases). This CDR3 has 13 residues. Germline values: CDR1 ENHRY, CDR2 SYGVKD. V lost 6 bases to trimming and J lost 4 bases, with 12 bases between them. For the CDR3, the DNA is TGTGCCATCAGGGAAGGGGTGACAGAGACCCAGTACTTC. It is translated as CAIREGVTETQYF.

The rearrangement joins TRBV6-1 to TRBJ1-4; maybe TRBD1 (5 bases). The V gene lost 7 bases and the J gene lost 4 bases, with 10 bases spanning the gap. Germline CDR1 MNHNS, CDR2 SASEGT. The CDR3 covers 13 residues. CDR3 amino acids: CASNRDGNEKLFF. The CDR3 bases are TGTGCCAGCAACCGGGACGGTAATGAAAAACTGTTTTTT.

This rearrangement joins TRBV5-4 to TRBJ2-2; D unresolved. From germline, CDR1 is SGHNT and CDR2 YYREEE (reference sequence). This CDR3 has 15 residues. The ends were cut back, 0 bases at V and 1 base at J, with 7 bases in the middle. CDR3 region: CASSLEGLNTGELFF. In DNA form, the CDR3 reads TGTGCCAGCAGCTTGGAGGGCCTGAACACCGGGGAGCTGTTTTTT.